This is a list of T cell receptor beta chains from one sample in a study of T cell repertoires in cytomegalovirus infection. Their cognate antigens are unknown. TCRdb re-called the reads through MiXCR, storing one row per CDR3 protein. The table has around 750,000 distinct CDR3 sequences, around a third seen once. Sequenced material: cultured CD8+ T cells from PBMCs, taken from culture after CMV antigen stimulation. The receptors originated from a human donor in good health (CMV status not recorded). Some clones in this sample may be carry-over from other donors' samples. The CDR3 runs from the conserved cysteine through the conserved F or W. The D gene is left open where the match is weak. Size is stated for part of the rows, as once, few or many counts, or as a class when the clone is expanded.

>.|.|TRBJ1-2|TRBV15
CATSSHISNYGYTF
TGTGCCACCAGCAGTCACATTTCTAACTATGGCTACACCTTC
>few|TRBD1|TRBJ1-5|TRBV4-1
CASSQPGQSNQPQHF
TGCGCCAGCAGCCAACCGGGACAGAGCAATCAGCCCCAGCATTTT
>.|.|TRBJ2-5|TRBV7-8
CASSYSTLRGGQYF
TGTGCCAGCAGTTATTCGACCCTTCGAGGAGGCCAGTACTTC
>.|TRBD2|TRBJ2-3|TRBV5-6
CASATPGTRLSDTQYF
TGTGCCAGCGCCACCCCCGGGACTAGGCTCTCAGATACGCAGTATTTT
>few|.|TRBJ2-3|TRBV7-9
CASSLGVDSTDTQYF
TGTGCCAGCAGCTTAGGGGTAGATAGCACAGATACGCAGTATTTT
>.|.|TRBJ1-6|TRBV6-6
CASSYHSSYNSPLHF
TGTGCCAGCAGTTACCACAGCTCCTATAATTCACCCCTCCACTTT
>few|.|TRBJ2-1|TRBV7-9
CASSFSEVTYNEQFF
TGTGCCAGCAGCTTCTCAGAAGTCACCTACAATGAGCAGTTCTTC
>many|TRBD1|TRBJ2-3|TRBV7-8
CASSFARDREYTDTQYF
TGTGCCAGCAGCTTTGCTCGGGACAGGGAATACACAGATACGCAGTATTTT
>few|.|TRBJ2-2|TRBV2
CATQFGRDTGELFF
TGTGCCACCCAGTTCGGCAGGGACACCGGGGAGCTGTTTTTT
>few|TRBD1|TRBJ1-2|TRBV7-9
CASSLAEPGGSYGYTF
TGTGCCAGCAGCTTAGCGGAACCAGGGGGCAGCTATGGCTACACCTTC
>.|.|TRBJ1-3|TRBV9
CASSVELAGGAPGNTIYF
TGTGCCAGCAGCGTAGAGTTGGCTGGGGGGGCGCCTGGAAACACCATATATTTT
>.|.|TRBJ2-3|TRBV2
CASSAVDGGIDTQYF
TGTGCCAGCAGCGCCGTTGACGGGGGAATAGATACGCAGTATTTT
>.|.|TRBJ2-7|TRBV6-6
CASSYYTSYEQYF
TGTGCCAGCAGTTATTACACCTCCTACGAGCAGTACTTC
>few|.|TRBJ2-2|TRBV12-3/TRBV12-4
CASGSLNTGELFF
TGTGCCAGCGGGAGCTTAAACACCGGGGAGCTGTTTTTT
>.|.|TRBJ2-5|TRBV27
CASSPLRQETQYF
TGTGCCAGCAGCCCGCTACGACAAGAGACCCAGTACTTC
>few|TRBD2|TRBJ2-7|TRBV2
CASSPGLAAAEQYF
TGTGCCAGTTCCCCGGGACTAGCTGCGGCCGAGCAGTACTTC
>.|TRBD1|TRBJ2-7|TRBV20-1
CTARGRDSYEQYF
TGCACCGCTAGAGGCAGGGACAGTTACGAGCAGTACTTC
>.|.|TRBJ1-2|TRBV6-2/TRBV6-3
CASSYVRDGYTF
TGTGCCAGCAGTTACGTACGGGATGGCTACACCTTC
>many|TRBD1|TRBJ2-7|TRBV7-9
CASSPRDRGSYEQYF
TGTGCCAGCAGCCCCCGGGACAGGGGGTCCTACGAGCAGTACTTC
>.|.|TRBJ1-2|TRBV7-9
CASSDRIQGSDYTF
TGTGCCAGCAGCGACCGCATTCAGGGGTCGGACTACACCTTC
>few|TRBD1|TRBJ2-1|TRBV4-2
CASSLGDRGLNEQFF
TGTGCCAGCAGCCTGGGGGACAGGGGGCTCAATGAGCAGTTCTTC
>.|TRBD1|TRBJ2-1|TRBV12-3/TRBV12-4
CASTQGQGQGNEQFF
TGTGCCAGCACTCAAGGACAGGGTCAAGGCAATGAGCAGTTCTTC
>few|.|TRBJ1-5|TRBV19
CAGGRGQPQHF
TGTGCCGGCGGAAGGGGACAGCCCCAGCATTTT
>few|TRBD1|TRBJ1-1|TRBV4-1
CASSQVGTGEAFF
TGCGCCAGCAGCCAAGTGGGGACAGGAGAAGCTTTCTTT
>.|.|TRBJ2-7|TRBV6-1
CASSVSRREQYF
TGTGCCAGCAGTGTTAGCCGTCGCGAGCAGTACTTC
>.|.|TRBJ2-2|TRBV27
CASSPGLANTGELFF
TGTGCCAGCAGTCCGGGGCTGGCGAACACCGGGGAGCTGTTTTTT
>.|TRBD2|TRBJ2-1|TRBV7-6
CASSSPGGTSGLNEQFF
TGTGCCAGCAGCTCCCCGGGAGGGACTAGCGGGCTCAATGAGCAGTTCTTC
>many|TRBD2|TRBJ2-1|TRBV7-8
CASSVSGGNIYNEQFF
TGTGCCAGCAGCGTTAGCGGGGGGAACATTTACAATGAGCAGTTCTTC
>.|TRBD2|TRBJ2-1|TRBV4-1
CASSRIAGGLVEQFF
TGCGCCAGCAGCCGAATAGCGGGGGGGCTGGTTGAGCAGTTCTTC
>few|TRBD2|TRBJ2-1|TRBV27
CASSLGLAGGFSYNEQFF
TGTGCCAGCAGTTTAGGACTAGCGGGGGGCTTCTCCTACAATGAGCAGTTCTTC
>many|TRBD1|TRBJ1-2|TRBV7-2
CASRRTGDRGYGYTF
TGTGCCAGCAGAAGAACTGGGGACAGGGGCTATGGCTACACCTTC
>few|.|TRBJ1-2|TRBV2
CASSTPGGYTF
TGTGCCAGCAGTACCCCCGGTGGCTACACCTTC
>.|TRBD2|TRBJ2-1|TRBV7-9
CASSSPERGNNEQFF
TGTGCCAGCAGCTCCCCCGAGCGGGGGAACAATGAGCAGTTCTTC
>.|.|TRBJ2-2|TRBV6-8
CASRQVGAGRSTGELFF
TGTGCCAGCAGACAGGTTGGGGCAGGGAGGTCGACCGGGGAGCTGTTTTTT
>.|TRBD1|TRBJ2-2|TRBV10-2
CASSPIEGGQGWTGELFF
TGCGCCAGCAGCCCTATCGAAGGGGGACAGGGTTGGACCGGGGAGCTGTTTTTT
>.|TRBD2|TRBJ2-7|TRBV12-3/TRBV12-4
CASRGLGYEQYF
TGTGCCAGCAGGGGACTAGGGTACGAGCAGTACTTC
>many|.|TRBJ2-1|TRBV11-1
CASSLRTGGDEQFF
TGTGCCAGCAGTCTAAGGACCGGTGGGGATGAGCAGTTCTTC
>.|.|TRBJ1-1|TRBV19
CASSIVGSNTEAFF
TGTGCCAGTAGTATAGTGGGGTCGAACACTGAAGCTTTCTTT
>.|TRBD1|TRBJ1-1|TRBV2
CASSSKPGQQNTEAFF
TGTGCCAGCAGCTCAAAACCGGGACAGCAGAACACTGAAGCTTTCTTT
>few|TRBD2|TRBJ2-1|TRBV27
CASSLRGLAGPNEQFF
TGTGCCAGCAGTTTGAGAGGACTAGCGGGGCCAAATGAGCAGTTCTTC
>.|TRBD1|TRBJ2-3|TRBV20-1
CSAGDRVNGDTQYF
TGCAGTGCTGGGGACAGGGTGAATGGAGATACGCAGTATTTT
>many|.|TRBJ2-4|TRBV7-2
CASSSQEGGVSDIQYF
TGTGCCAGCAGCTCCCAAGAAGGGGGGGTATCGGACATTCAGTACTTC
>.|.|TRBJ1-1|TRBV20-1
CSASPQEQAFF
TGCAGTGCTAGTCCCCAGGAACAAGCTTTCTTT
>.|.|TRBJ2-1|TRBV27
CASTNFDNEQFF
TGTGCCAGCACAAACTTCGACAATGAGCAGTTCTTC
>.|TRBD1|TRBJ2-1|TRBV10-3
CAIASDRGIYNEQFF
TGTGCCATCGCTTCGGACAGGGGTATATACAATGAGCAGTTCTTC
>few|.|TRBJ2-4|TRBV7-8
CASSPLEAAVIQYF
TGTGCCAGCAGCCCCCTAGAGGCGGCTGTCATTCAGTACTTC